This paragraph covers one TCR beta chain sequence. Its target is not known. This sample was included in a study of OX40 agonist ivuxolimab in advanced cancers. Study overall: With ivuxolimab, an agonistic anti-OX40 (CD134) antibody, patients were treated. Males comprised 82.7% of the group, whose mean age was roughly 60 years (range roughly 23 to 80). Earlier treatment with anti-PD-1, anti-PD-L1 or anti-CTLA-4 was permitted, and less than 50% had received some.

Sequencing used immunoSEQ multiplex PCR; TCRdb keeps in-frame clones, though not all of them. The sample comprises about 38,000 clones, 70% to 90% of which are singletons, and less than 55% rests with the top ten. Germline V gives CDR1 SGHAT, CDR2 FQNNGV. V dropped 4 bases and J dropped 3 bases, with 21 bases sitting between them. This CDR3 comprises 17 residues. Study findings and constraints: Near-lowest levels of clonal expansion characterized partial responders at 0.1-3.0 mg/kg.

The chain carries TRBV11-2 and TRBJ1-2, with D possibly TRBD1 on 6 matching bases. The sequences come from CD4+ or CD8+ T cells sorted from blood, collected in a trial of the OX40 agonist ivuxolimab. The source of this sequence is an adult with an advanced solid tumor such as melanoma, head and neck, liver or kidney cancer. The CDR3 DNA follows: TGTGCCAGCAGCTCACCGTCTAGCGACAGGTTTGACTATGGCTACACCTTC. Residues: CASSSPSSDRFDYGYTF.